The 32 T cell receptor beta chains in this list originate from one sample, sequenced in a study of shared clonotypes between healthy human individuals (dated by TCRdb to the early 2020s). Library generation was performed with the immunoSEQ multiplex PCR assay. TCRdb obtained this table from immuneACCESS and retained in-frame rearrangements with V and J assigned. These tables miss some clones; where compared with another copy, unresolved V genes account for less than half of the shortfall, and the remainder is unexplained. The sample table lists about 2.3 million clones, 80% to 95% of them with a count of one. Of the sample, 0.3% to 0.4% falls within the top ten clones. The sequenced sample consisted of naive CD4+ T cells from PBMCs. The cell subset or site label on this specimen signifies: CD45RA+ positively selected. These receptors were collected from a man aged 18-30 years in good health. Some clones in this sample may be carry-over from other donors' samples.

The CDR3 nucleotides are TGCGCCAGCAGCCAAGAACGCGGGTTGAACACTGAAGCTTTCTTT. It specifies CASSQERGLNTEAFF. This chain connects TRBV4-3 to TRBJ1-1; no clear D gene. Between the trimmed V and J ends, which lost 0 bases and 0 bases, there was a span of 8 bases. This CDR3 has 15 amino acids. CDR1 LGHNA and CDR2 YSLEER come from the germline V gene.

Concerning this clone itself: Distinct nucleotide sequences in the sample also encode this CDR3. The chain has TRBV5-1 and TRBJ2-2, with a tentative D call TRBD2 (6 bases). This CDR3 region has 15 residues. Germline V gene sequence: CDR1 SGHRS, CDR2 YFSETQ. With 4 bases removed from V and 0 bases from J, the gap between germline ends came to 10 bases. CDR3 sequence: CASSLGGSNTGELFF. CDR3 sequence (DNA): TGCGCCAGCAGCCTGGGGGGTTCGAACACCGGGGAGCTGTTTTTT.

The chain links TRBV5-1 to TRBJ1-1; 8 positions match TRBD1. Looked up from germline, CDR1 is SGHRS and CDR2 is YFSETQ. The CDR3 is 13 amino acids. J lost 8 bases, V lost 3 bases, and 6 bases had no gene match. This chain's CDR3 is CASSWDRSPEAFF. The CDR3 DNA sequence: TGCGCCAGCAGCTGGGACAGGAGTCCCGAAGCTTTCTTT.

CDR3 nucleotides: TGCGCCAGCAGCCGAACACCAGGACGGACTAACTATGGCTACACCTTC. Residues: CASSRTPGRTNYGYTF. This chain connects TRBV4-1 to TRBJ1-2, with D hard to call. Trimming removed 4 bases at V and 0 bases at J, with 15 bases between. Looked up from germline, CDR1 is MGHRA and CDR2 is YSYEKL. There are 16 residues in the CDR3.

The CDR3 region has the DNA TGTGCCAGTAGCGGAGCGGGAATTGGGGTTGAGCAGTTCTTC. Encoded protein: CASSGAGIGVEQFF. The chain has TRBV6-6 and TRBJ2-1; 7 bases agree with TRBD2. Germline V gene sequence: CDR1 MNHNY, CDR2 SVGAGI (reference sequence). The trim removed 9 bases at V and 9 bases at J, leaving 14 bases unmatched. This CDR3 has 14 amino acids.

The J gene is TRBJ2-5, the V gene TRBV18; D is perhaps TRBD1 (6 bases). V dropped 8 bases and J dropped 5 bases, with 15 bases sitting between them. This CDR3 has 13 amino acids. Germline V gene data show CDR1 as KGHSH and CDR2 as LQKENI. CDR3 sequence reads: CASIQGLGETQYF. CDR3 coding DNA: TGTGCCAGCATACAGGGTCTTGGGGAGACCCAGTACTTC.

This chain uses TRBV19 with TRBJ2-7; either TRBD1 or TRBD2 may fit D (5 bases each). The V and J ends lost 4 bases and 4 bases respectively, with 11 bases between them. Germline CDR1 LNHDA, CDR2 SQIVND (reference sequence). The CDR3 is 13 residues long. The DNA for the CDR3 is TGTGCCAGTAGTACAAGTGGGGGTTACGAGCAGTACTTC. Its translation is CASSTSGGYEQYF.

The V and J genes are TRBV27 and TRBJ2-5, with no clear D. The CDR3 is 13 amino acids. V lost 5 bases and J lost 7, with 14 bases in between. CDR1 and CDR2 from the germline V gene are MNHEY and SMNVEV (reference sequence). The CDR3 region is CASSTQGPGTQYF. The CDR3 coding sequence is TGTGCCAGCAGTACGCAAGGCCCGGGGACCCAGTACTTC.

This chain joins TRBV7-3 and TRBJ2-5, with a weak D call TRBD2 (6 bases). The CDR3 runs to 14 residues. V was shortened by 4 bases and J by 0 bases, with 9 bases between the two germline ends. Germline lookup yields CDR1 SGHTA and CDR2 FQGTGA. CDR3 protein: CASSSPGDQETQYF. CDR3 nucleotides: TGTGCCAGCAGCTCCCCGGGGGACCAAGAGACCCAGTACTTC.

The gene calls are TRBV4-2 and TRBJ1-5; D gene ambiguous. V was trimmed by 3 bases and J by 3 bases, leaving 12 bases between them. CDR1 is LGHNA and CDR2 is YNFKEQ in the germline V gene. This CDR3 comprises 15 residues. The CDR3 region has the DNA TGTGCCAGCAGCCACCCGTATCCAGCCAATCAGCCCCAGCATTTT. Translation: CASSHPYPANQPQHF.

The chain couples TRBV6-6 to TRBJ2-2; 10 nucleotides agree with TRBD1. Germline CDR1 is MNHNY and CDR2 is SVGAGI (reference sequence). The V gene end was trimmed by 4 bases and the J gene end by 4 bases; junction bases not matched to a gene: 6. The CDR3 length is 16 residues. DNA of the CDR3: TGTGCCAGCAGTTCACGGACAGGGGGGACCACCGGGGAGCTGTTTTTT. This encodes CASSSRTGGTTGELFF.

A word on this clone: Other DNA variants within this sample encode the same CDR3. The gene calls are TRBV7-3 and TRBJ2-3; TRBD1 or TRBD2 may be the D gene (5 bases each). V lost 2 bases, J lost 2 bases, and 8 bases lay in between. The CDR3 sequence is 14 residues long. Germline V CDR1 and CDR2: SGHTA, FQGTGA. Here the CDR3 DNA reads TGTGCCAGCAGCTTATCGGGGCCCACAGATACGCAGTATTTT. Translation: CASSLSGPTDTQYF. The variable domain in full, completed from reference TRBV7-3 and TRBJ2-3, reads GAGVSQTPSNKVTEKGKYVELRCDPISGHTALYWYRQSLGQGPEFLIYFQGTGAADDSGLPNDRFFAVRPEGSVSTLKIQRTERGDSAVYLCASSLSGPTDTQYFGPGTRLTVL.

A single count supports this clone. V is TRBV6-5 and J is TRBJ2-7; TRBD2 aligns across 10 bases. V was clipped by 6 bases and J by 2 bases; unmatched bases: 7. CDR1 is MNHEY and CDR2 is SVGAGI in the germline V gene. The CDR3 runs 15 residues. CDR3 bases: TGTGCCAGCAGACTGAAACTAGCGGGAACCTACGAGCAGTACTTC. Amino acids: CASRLKLAGTYEQYF.

The chain couples TRBV27 to TRBJ2-2, with 10 bases matching TRBD1. The J segment lost 5 bases and the V segment lost 6 bases, leaving 9 bases of the junction unmatched. The germline V gene encodes CDR1 MNHEY and CDR2 SMNVEV (reference sequence). The CDR3 runs 16 residues. Here the CDR3 DNA reads TGTGCCAGCAGGCCAGCCGGGACAGGGGCGACCGGGGAGCTGTTTTTT. Its protein product is CASRPAGTGATGELFF.

The chain recombines TRBV9 with TRBJ2-7; D is uncertain. The germline V gene encodes CDR1 SGDLS and CDR2 YYNGEE. CDR3 length: 13 amino acids. Trimming left V 3 bases short and J 3 bases short, with 10 bases between. CDR3 protein: CASSERVGYEQYF. As DNA, the CDR3 is TGTGCCAGCAGCGAACGGGTGGGCTACGAGCAGTACTTC.

The chain links TRBV28 to TRBJ1-4; D is unresolved. The V gene lost 4 bases and the J gene lost 9 bases, with 18 bases spanning the gap. Germline values: CDR1 MDHEN, CDR2 SYDVKM. The CDR3 totals 15 residues. CDR3 nucleotides: TGTGCCAGCAGTTCCTCTTCCGGGGTCGCACAAAAACTGTTTTTT. It yields the protein CASSSSSGVAQKLFF.

As to this clone: At the DNA level, this CDR3 is encoded by other sequences in the same sample as well. The rearrangement joins TRBV18 to TRBJ2-3; D uncertain. The V and J ends lost 3 bases and 0 bases respectively, with 4 bases between them. The CDR3 contains 13 residues. CDR1 and CDR2 from the germline V gene are KGHSH and LQKENI. DNA for the CDR3: TGTGCCAGCTCACCCACTAGCACAGATACGCAGTATTTT. The encoded protein is CASSPTSTDTQYF.

This chain uses TRBV19 with TRBJ1-4; TRBD1 is a possible D gene (6 bases). CDR1 is LNHDA and CDR2 is SQIVND in the germline V gene (reference sequence). This CDR3 has 15 amino acids. The V end lost 3 bases, the J end lost 2 bases, and 10 bases lay between the germline ends. Here the CDR3 DNA reads TGTGCCAGTAGTATGGGAGACAGGACTAATGAAAAACTGTTTTTT. Protein product: CASSMGDRTNEKLFF.

The chain combines TRBV27 with TRBJ2-7; 7 bases are shared with TRBD2. V lost 5 bases, J lost 3 bases, and 7 bases stayed unmatched. The CDR3 has 14 amino acids. Looked up from germline, CDR1 is MNHEY and CDR2 is SMNVEV (reference sequence). The DNA for the CDR3 is TGTGCCAGCAGTCCCCTAGCGGAGCACTACGAGCAGTACTTC. It encodes CASSPLAEHYEQYF.

The gene calls are TRBV6-1 and TRBJ1-2; D perhaps matches TRBD1 (5 bases). V gave up 4 bases and J gave up 6 bases, with 12 bases separating them. Germline CDR1 is MNHNS and CDR2 is SASEGT. There are 13 residues in the CDR3. CDR3 sequence reads: CASSAASRDGYTF. The CDR3 DNA sequence: TGTGCCAGCAGTGCAGCTTCCAGGGATGGCTACACCTTC.

The chain joins TRBV27 to TRBJ1-2; D might be TRBD1 (6 bases). Looked up from germline, CDR1 is MNHEY and CDR2 is SMNVEV (reference sequence). This CDR3 spans 13 amino acids. V was pared by 6 bases and J by 9 bases, with 17 bases between. CDR3 region: CASRATGPISYTF. The CDR3 DNA reads as TGTGCCAGCAGAGCAACAGGGCCCATTAGCTACACCTTC.

This clone was observed a few times. V and J are TRBV14 and TRBJ1-1, with D hard to call. The CDR3 has 12 amino acids. Trimming removed 8 bases at V and 5 bases at J, with 12 bases between. CDR1 and CDR2 from the germline V gene are SGHDN and FVKESK. The CDR3 is CASAVRGTEAFF. The DNA for the CDR3 is TGTGCCAGCGCGGTCAGAGGGACTGAAGCTTTCTTT.

The J gene is TRBJ2-7, the V gene TRBV6-1; 7 bases line up with TRBD1. Germline V lookup: CDR1 MNHNS, CDR2 SASEGT. V shed 6 bases, J shed 2 bases, and the junction held 4 bases outside the gene matches. CDR3 length: 13 residues. CDR3 DNA: TGTGCCAGCAGCGTGACAGGGACCTACGAGCAGTACTTC. It specifies CASSVTGTYEQYF.

For the CDR3, the DNA is TGTGCCAGCAGTTTTCCTAGCGGGAAGAACTACGAGCAGTACTTC. Translation gives CASSFPSGKNYEQYF. The gene calls are TRBV28 and TRBJ2-7; the match to TRBD2 covers 9 bases. The CDR3 length is 15 residues. J was trimmed by 3 bases and V by 3 bases; bases with no gene match: 6. Germline CDR1 MDHEN, CDR2 SYDVKM.

The J gene is TRBJ2-1, the V gene TRBV5-1; the match to TRBD2 covers 9 bases. The CDR3 consists of 15 residues. Germline-derived CDR1 and CDR2 are SGHRS and YFSETQ. The V gene end was trimmed by 0 bases and the J gene end by 7 bases; junction bases not matched to a gene: 5. CDR3 DNA sequence: TGCGCCAGCAGCTTGGGACTAGCGGTTTGGAATGAGCAGTTCTTC. This encodes CASSLGLAVWNEQFF.

Remarks on this clone: This CDR3 is also generated by other DNA sequences in the sample. The V and J genes are TRBV28 and TRBJ2-7, with D perhaps matching TRBD1 or TRBD2 (5 bases each). The ends were cut back, 4 bases at V and 2 bases at J, with 12 bases in the middle. The CDR3 runs 14 residues. The V gene's germline CDR1 is MDHEN and CDR2 SYDVKM. The CDR3 bases are TGTGCCAGCAGTTCCCCCGGGACGCCCTACGAGCAGTACTTC. This translates into CASSSPGTPYEQYF.

The rearrangement uses TRBV6-5 and TRBJ1-2, with D possibly TRBD1 on 6 matching bases. Germline V gene data show CDR1 as MNHEY and CDR2 as SVGAGI. This CDR3 contains 14 residues. Trimming shortened V by 6 bases and J by 6 bases, and 17 bases separated the two germline ends. CDR3 sequence (DNA): TGTGCCAGCAGCCCCCCCGGGGGGGCAGATGGCTACACCTTC. Amino acids: CASSPPGGADGYTF.

This rearrangement joins TRBV29-1 to TRBJ2-7, with D possibly TRBD2 on 5 matching bases. Per germline, CDR1 SQVTM and CDR2 ANQGSEA. V gave up 8 bases and J gave up 1 base, with 15 bases separating them. This CDR3 comprises 13 residues. This CDR3 reads CSSLDSRSYEQYF. Here the CDR3 DNA reads TGCAGCTCTCTGGACTCCAGATCCTACGAGCAGTACTTC.

The chain employs TRBV29-1 and TRBJ2-5; 14 positions agree with TRBD2. The germline gives CDR1 SQVTM, CDR2 ANQGSEA. With 8 bases clipped from V and 4 bases from J, the junction kept 6 bases outside the gene matches. This CDR3 has 14 amino acids. The CDR3 sequence is CSWGLAGARETQYF. DNA of the CDR3: TGCAGCTGGGGACTAGCGGGAGCCAGAGAGACCCAGTACTTC.

The chain couples TRBV4-2 to TRBJ1-1, with 7 positions matching TRBD1. The CDR3 runs to 19 residues. V gave up 1 base and J gave up 1 base; unmatched junction bases: 15. Germline CDR1 is LGHNA and CDR2 is YNFKEQ. In nucleotides, the CDR3 is TGTGCCAGCAGCCAAGGGCCGGGAGGGAACCGGGACAGGAACACTGAAGCTTTCTTT. This encodes CASSQGPGGNRDRNTEAFF.

The rearrangement uses TRBV28 and TRBJ1-3; 8 bases match TRBD1. The CDR3 contains 14 residues. Looked up from germline, CDR1 is MDHEN and CDR2 is SYDVKM. With V trimmed by 7 bases and J by 4 bases, 6 bases remained unmatched. CDR3 bases: TGTGCCAGCAATCCACAGGGGGAGGGAAACACCATATATTTT. Its protein product is CASNPQGEGNTIYF.

The chain carries TRBV28 and TRBJ2-7; D ambiguous. V dropped 2 bases and J dropped 2 bases, with 10 bases sitting between them. The CDR3 contains 14 residues. Germline-derived CDR1 and CDR2 are MDHEN and SYDVKM. For the CDR3, the DNA is TGTGCCAGCAGTTTACCAGGCCTTGCCTACGAGCAGTACTTC. This encodes CASSLPGLAYEQYF.